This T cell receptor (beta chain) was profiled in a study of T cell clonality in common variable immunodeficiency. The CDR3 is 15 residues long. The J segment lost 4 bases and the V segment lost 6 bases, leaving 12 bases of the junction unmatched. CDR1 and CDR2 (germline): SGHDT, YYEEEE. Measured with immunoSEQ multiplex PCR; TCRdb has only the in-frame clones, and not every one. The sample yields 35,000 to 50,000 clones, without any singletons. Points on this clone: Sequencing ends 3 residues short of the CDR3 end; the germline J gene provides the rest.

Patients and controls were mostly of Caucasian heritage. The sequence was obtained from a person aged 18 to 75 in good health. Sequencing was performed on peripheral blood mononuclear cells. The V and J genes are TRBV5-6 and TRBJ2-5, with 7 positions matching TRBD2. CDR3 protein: CASTLGGRGRETQYF. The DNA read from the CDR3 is TGTGCCAGCACTCTCGGGGGGAGGGGTCGAGAGACC.